This T cell receptor beta chain was retrieved from a study of Graves' ophthalmopathy and Graves' hyperthyroidism. Whole-study context: Sampling took place at initial diagnosis, with peripheral blood obtained before any treatment.

The study amplified TCR beta CDR3 regions using RNA transcripts. RT-PCR was first run with HTBI primers, then multiplex PCR in a second round. Each CDR3 protein is one row after TCRdb ran MiXCR on the multiplex PCR reads. The sample lists about 400,000 distinct CDR3 sequences, 15% to 20% occurring once. The V and J ends lost 4 bases and 5 bases respectively, with 12 bases between them. Germline V gene data show CDR1 as SGHRS and CDR2 as YFSETQ. The CDR3 is 14 amino acids. A duration under 3 months, NOSPECS ≥4, CAS ≥3 and moderate-to-severe activity characterized the donors with ophthalmopathy. As diagnostic evidence, clinical symptoms, serum thyroxine, TRAb, thyroid ultrasound and orbital computed tomography were relied upon. Many counts were recorded for this clonotype. Its antigen is unidentified. Regarding the study as a whole: Sensitivity reached 85% to 90% and specificity roughly 82% for a 13-signature model separating ophthalmopathy from stable hyperthyroidism.

The sequencing sample was made of peripheral blood. This sequence joins TRBV5-1 and TRBJ2-2; weak D call: TRBD1 (6 bases). The sequence derives from a woman in her late teens or twenties with Graves' ophthalmopathy. CDR3: CASSLLTGTGELFF. As DNA, the CDR3 is TGCGCCAGCAGCCTCTTAACAGGGACCGGGGAGCTGTTTTTT.